This T cell receptor (beta chain) is drawn from a study of regulatory T cells in long-lasting Graves disease. Study-wide results and caveats: Analysis covered peripheral blood alone, not thyroid tissue. Patients with persistent disease showed a bias toward TRBV28, TRBJ1-2 and TRBJ2-5. Whereas 966 public clonotypes were shared by new patients, persistent patients shared more, at 2,500 to 3,500.

Germline V gives CDR1 DFQATT, CDR2 SNEGSKA (reference sequence). The CDR3 spans 14 residues. The germline V and J ends were trimmed by 2 bases and 0 bases, with 10 bases remaining between them. This clonotype came up a few times. Its target is not known. Sequencing libraries for TCR beta were prepared with iRepertoire HTBI primers and Arm-PCR of CDR3 regions. Via MiXCR, TCRdb re-called the multiplex PCR reads, giving one row per CDR3 protein. The sample lists around 450,000 distinct CDR3 sequences, roughly 21% seen once, with roughly 7% in the top ten. The time point here: persistent/refractory GD, antithyroid drugs over 5 years with positive TRAb. Extracted PBMC RNA gave rise to the TCR library.

The material sequenced was peripheral blood mononuclear cells (PBMCs), taken when the disease was refractory, from a patient treated with antithyroid drugs. The receptor comes from a female donor with Graves disease. The chain employs TRBV20-1 and TRBJ1-2; tentative D call: TRBD1 (6 bases). Here the CDR3 DNA reads TGCAGTGCTAGAAGGGACAACTCTAACTATGGCTACACCTTC. Residues: CSARRDNSNYGYTF.